This T cell receptor beta chain was found in a study of Tregs in tolerant kidney transplant recipients. Regarding the study as a whole: Biological reproducibility was not directly addressed in this study.

Per the germline V gene, CDR1 is MRHNA and CDR2 is SNTAGT. Deletions cut 5 bases from V and 14 bases from J, with 13 bases between. The CDR3 has 12 amino acids. This clone was seen once. Antigen unknown. Method: immunoSEQ multiplex PCR; TCRdb's copy keeps in-frame clones and lacks some. The sample carries about 44,000 clones, roughly 95% recorded once. Sequencing input: Tregs from blood cultured with allogeneic cells. The TCR comes from a human donor in good health. The chain has TRBV6-4 and TRBJ1-6; D perhaps matches TRBD1 (5 bases). CDR3 nucleotides: TGTGCCAGCAGTCCCGGGGGAGGCGCCCTCCACTTT. This gives the protein CASSPGGGALHF.